A single sample is the source of the 15 T cell receptor beta chains below, sequenced in a study of CD8 T cells in Susac syndrome. Random hexamers were used to reverse transcribe an amount of roughly 0.45 to 1 ug RNA. A single record per CDR3 protein comes from TCRdb applying MiXCR to the immunoSEQ multiplex PCR reads. Found here are about 180,000 distinct CDR3 sequences, 90% to 97% of them singletons; the top ten hold about 0.093%. Specimen: CD4+ T cells from PBMCs. All receptors derive from a human donor with multiple sclerosis.

J is TRBJ2-5 and V is TRBV6-5; a weak D match, TRBD2 (5 bases). Germline CDR1 and CDR2: MNHEY and SVGAGI. V lost 0 bases and J lost 4, with 15 bases in between. This CDR3 is 16 amino acids long. CDR3 coding DNA: TGTGCCAGCAGTTACTCGGCGGGCGCTTTCGGAGAGACCCAGTACTTC. Translated, it gives CASSYSAGAFGETQYF.

The chain is built from TRBV7-9 and TRBJ2-3; 11 nucleotides line up with TRBD2. This CDR3 contains 16 residues. Per germline, CDR1 SEHNR and CDR2 FQNEAQ (reference sequence). J was trimmed by 8 bases and V by 5 bases; bases with no gene match: 12. The CDR3 spells CASSRSGTSGGVTQYF. As DNA, the CDR3 is TGTGCCAGCAGCCGATCGGGGACTAGCGGCGGGGTTACGCAGTATTTT.

The CDR3 is CASSLLGKATNYGYTF. The CDR3 region has the DNA TGTGCCAGCAGCCTCCTGGGAAAGGCGACTAACTATGGCTACACCTTC. This chain links TRBV3-1 with TRBJ1-2, with D unclear. Germline CDR1 reads LGHDT; CDR2 reads YNNKEL (reference sequence). V lost 4 bases and J lost 0, with 15 bases in between. The CDR3 has 16 residues. Full variable domain (remainder filled in from reference TRBV3-1 and TRBJ1-2): DTAVSQTPKYLVTQMGNDKSIKCEQNLGHDTMYWYKQDSKKFLKIMFSYNNKELIINETVPNRFSPKSPDKAHLNLHINSLELGDSAVYFCASSLLGKATNYGYTFGSGTRLTVV.

The CDR3 loop is CSVEENRANGADTQYF. The CDR3 DNA reads as TGCAGCGTTGAAGAGAACAGGGCTAACGGCGCAGATACGCAGTATTTT. V and J are TRBV29-1 and TRBJ2-3; tentatively, D is TRBD1 (6 bases). This CDR3 region has 16 residues. Germline V gene sequence: CDR1 SQVTM, CDR2 ANQGSEA. With 0 bases removed from V and 4 bases from J, the gap between germline ends came to 17 bases.

This rearrangement joins TRBV7-2 to TRBJ2-5, with a weak D call TRBD2 (5 bases). The CDR3 has 13 amino acids. Between the trimmed V and J ends, which lost 5 bases and 7 bases, there was a span of 14 bases. Germline V gives CDR1 SGHTA, CDR2 FQGNSA. The CDR3 sequence: CASSKASLGTQYF. DNA for the CDR3: TGTGCCAGCAGCAAGGCTAGCCTAGGGACCCAGTACTTC.

The chain combines TRBV12-3 or TRBV12-4 with TRBJ2-7; the match to TRBD2 covers 7 bases. Germline trimming cut 6 bases from V and 1 base from J; bases unmatched to any gene: 9. There are 15 residues in the CDR3. Here the CDR3 reads CASSLGGERSYEQYF. The CDR3 DNA reads TGTGCCAGCAGCCTGGGAGGGGAAAGATCCTACGAGCAGTACTTC.

The chain is built from TRBV24-1 and TRBJ1-5; D perhaps matches TRBD1 (6 bases). Between the trimmed V and J ends, which lost 4 bases and 5 bases, there was a span of 14 bases. Germline V gene data show CDR1 as KGHDR and CDR2 as SFDVKD. CDR3 length equals 15 residues. The CDR3 coding sequence is TGTGCCACCAGTGACCCCACAGGGTGGGATCAGCCCCAGCATTTT. Encoded protein: CATSDPTGWDQPQHF.

This rearrangement joins TRBV6-5 to TRBJ1-2; the D gene is possibly TRBD1 (5 bases). The CDR3 totals 12 residues. The V end was cut by 2 bases, the J end by 4 bases, with 5 bases between. Germline V gives CDR1 MNHEY, CDR2 SVGAGI. The CDR3 DNA reads as TGTGCCAGCAGTTACGGGGGCTATGGCTACACCTTC. It codes for CASSYGGYGYTF.

The chain is built from TRBV30 and TRBJ2-5, with D possibly matching TRBD1 (6 bases). The end of the DNA aligns better with TRBJ2-1, so the J call may be wrong. The CDR3 totals 12 residues. Germline assignment: CDR1 GTSNPN and CDR2 SVGIG (reference sequence). The CDR3 region is CAWRRVLGAQFF. The CDR3 DNA reads TGTGCCTGGAGGAGGGTTCTGGGGGCCCAGTTCTTC.

The chain couples TRBV20-1 to TRBJ1-1, with 8 nucleotides matching TRBD1. The CDR3 length is 15 residues. In germline, CDR1 is DFQATT, CDR2 SNEGSKA (reference sequence). The V segment lost 5 bases and the J segment 1 base; nucleotides outside the gene matches: 9. The CDR3 sequence: CSAPHSGTGNTEAFF. The DNA of the CDR3 is TGCAGTGCTCCCCATTCCGGGACAGGGAACACTGAAGCTTTCTTT.

The chain links TRBV5-5 to TRBJ1-5; D is unclear. Trimming stripped 4 bases from V and 1 base from J, with 6 bases between. The CDR3 is made up of 13 amino acids. The germline V gene encodes CDR1 SGHKS and CDR2 YYEKEE (reference sequence). The CDR3 loop reads CASSLMSNQPQHF. The DNA of the CDR3 is TGTGCCAGCAGCCTTATGAGCAATCAGCCCCAGCATTTT.

This chain joins TRBV7-9 and TRBJ1-1; 11 positions agree with TRBD1. The CDR3 loop spans 16 amino acids. Losses at the gene ends were 0 bases for V and 5 bases for J; bases not matched to a gene: 5. The germline V gene encodes CDR1 SEHNR and CDR2 FQNEAQ (reference sequence). CDR3 DNA sequence: TGTGCCAGCAGCTTAGCAGCCGGGACAGGGGGGACTGAAGCTTTCTTT. The encoded protein is CASSLAAGTGGTEAFF.

The chain carries TRBV18 and TRBJ2-1; 9 bases agree with TRBD2. The CDR3 has 14 amino acids. Germline CDR1 KGHSH, CDR2 LQKENI. V shed 4 bases and J 7 bases; nucleotides not matched to a gene: 5. CDR3 residues: CASSLSLAGNEQFF. The CDR3 coding sequence is TGTGCCAGCTCACTTTCGCTAGCGGGGAATGAGCAGTTCTTC. The variable domain in full, completed from reference TRBV18 and TRBJ2-1, reads NAGVMQNPRHLVRRRGQEARLRCSPMKGHSHVYWYRQLPEEGLKFMVYLQKENIIDESGMPKERFSAEFPKEGPSILRIQQVVRGDSAAYFCASSLSLAGNEQFFGPGTRLTVL.

This sequence joins TRBV19 and TRBJ1-5; D may be TRBD1 (6 bases). Trimming stripped 7 bases from V and 6 bases from J, with 19 bases between. There are 15 residues in the CDR3. CDR1 and CDR2 from the germline V gene are LNHDA and SQIVND (reference sequence). The CDR3 reads CASTSDGGRGQPQHF. Here the CDR3 DNA reads TGTGCCAGTACCTCCGATGGGGGCCGGGGTCAGCCCCAGCATTTT.

The chain joins TRBV12-3 or TRBV12-4 to TRBJ2-5; D could derive from TRBD1 or TRBD2 (5 bases each). V was shortened by 6 bases and J by 5 bases, with 10 bases between the two germline ends. This CDR3 has 12 residues. DNA for the CDR3: TGTGCCAGCAGGAGAGGGGTGGAGACCCAGTACTTC. Its protein product is CASRRGVETQYF.